This TCR beta chain was identified in a study of T cell responses to AZD1222 COVID-19 vaccine. Trimming pared 1 base from V and 9 bases from J, leaving 7 bases between. CDR3 length equals 12 residues. Germline lookup yields CDR1 MGHRA and CDR2 YSYEKL. TCRdb keeps only in-frame clones here, not all; method: immunoSEQ multiplex PCR. The sample lists more than 150,000 clones, almost 95% seen once, with about 9.4% in the top ten. The specimen comprised peripheral blood, sampled on day 0 of AZD1222 vaccination. The V gene is TRBV4-1, the J gene TRBJ2-1; D remains ambiguous. The receptor's source is an adult in good health. CDR3 sequence: CASSQVVGEQFF. The CDR3 DNA is TGCGCCAGCAGCCAAGTCGTCGGTGAGCAGTTCTTC.